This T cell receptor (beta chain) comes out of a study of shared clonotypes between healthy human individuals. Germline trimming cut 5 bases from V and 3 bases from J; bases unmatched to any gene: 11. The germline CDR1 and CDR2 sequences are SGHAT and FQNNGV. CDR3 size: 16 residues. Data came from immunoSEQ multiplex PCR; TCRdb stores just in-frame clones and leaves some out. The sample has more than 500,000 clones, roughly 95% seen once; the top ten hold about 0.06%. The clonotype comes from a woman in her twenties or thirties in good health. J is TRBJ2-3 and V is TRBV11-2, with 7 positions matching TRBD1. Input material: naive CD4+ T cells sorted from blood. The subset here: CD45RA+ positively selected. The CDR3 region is CASSPHRDRATDTQYF. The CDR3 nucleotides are TGTGCCAGCAGCCCCCATCGTGACAGGGCAACAGATACGCAGTATTTT.